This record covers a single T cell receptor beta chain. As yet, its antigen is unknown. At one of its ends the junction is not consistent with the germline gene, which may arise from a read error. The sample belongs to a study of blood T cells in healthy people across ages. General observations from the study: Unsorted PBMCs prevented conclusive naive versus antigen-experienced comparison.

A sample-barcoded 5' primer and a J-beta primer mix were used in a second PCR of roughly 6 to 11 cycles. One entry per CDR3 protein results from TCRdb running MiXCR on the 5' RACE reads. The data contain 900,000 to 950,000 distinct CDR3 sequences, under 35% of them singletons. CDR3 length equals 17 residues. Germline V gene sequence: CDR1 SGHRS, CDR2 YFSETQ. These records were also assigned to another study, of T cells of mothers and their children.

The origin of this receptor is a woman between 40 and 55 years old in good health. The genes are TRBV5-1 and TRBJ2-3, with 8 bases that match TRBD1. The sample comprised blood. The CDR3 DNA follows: TGCGCCGGCAGCCGAGGACAGGGTCCGGGAACGGCAGATACGCAGTATTTT. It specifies CAGSRGQGPGTADTQYF.